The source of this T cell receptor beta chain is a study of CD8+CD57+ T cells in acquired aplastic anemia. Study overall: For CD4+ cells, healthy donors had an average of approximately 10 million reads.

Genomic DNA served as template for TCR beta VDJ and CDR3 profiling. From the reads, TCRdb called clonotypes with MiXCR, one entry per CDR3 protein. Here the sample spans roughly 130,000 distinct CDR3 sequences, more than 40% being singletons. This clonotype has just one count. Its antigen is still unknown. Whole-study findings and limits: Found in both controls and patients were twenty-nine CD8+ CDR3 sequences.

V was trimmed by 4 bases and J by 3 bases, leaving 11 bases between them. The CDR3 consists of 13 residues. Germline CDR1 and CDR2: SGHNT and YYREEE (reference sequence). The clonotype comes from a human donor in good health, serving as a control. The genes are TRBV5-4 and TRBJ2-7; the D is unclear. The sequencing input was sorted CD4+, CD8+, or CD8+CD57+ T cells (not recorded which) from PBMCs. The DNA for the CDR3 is TGTGCCAGCAGCCAAACGCCAATCTACGAGCAGTACTTC. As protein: CASSQTPIYEQYF.